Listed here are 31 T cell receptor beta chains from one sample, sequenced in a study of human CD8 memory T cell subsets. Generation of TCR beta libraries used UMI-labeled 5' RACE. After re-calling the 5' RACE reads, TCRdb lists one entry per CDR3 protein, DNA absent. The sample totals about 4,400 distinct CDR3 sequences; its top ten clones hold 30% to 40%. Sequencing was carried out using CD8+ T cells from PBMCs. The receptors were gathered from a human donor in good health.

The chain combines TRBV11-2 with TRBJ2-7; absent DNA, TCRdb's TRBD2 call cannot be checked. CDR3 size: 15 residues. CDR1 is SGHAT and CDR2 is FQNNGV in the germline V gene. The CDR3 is CASSPPTSVGYEQYF. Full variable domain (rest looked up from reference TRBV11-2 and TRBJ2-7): EAGVAQSPRYKIIEKRQSVAFWCNPISGHATLYWYQQILGQGPKLLIQFQNNGVVDDSQLPKDRFSAERLKGVDSTLKIQPAKLEDSAVYLCASSPPTSVGYEQYFGPGTRLTVT.

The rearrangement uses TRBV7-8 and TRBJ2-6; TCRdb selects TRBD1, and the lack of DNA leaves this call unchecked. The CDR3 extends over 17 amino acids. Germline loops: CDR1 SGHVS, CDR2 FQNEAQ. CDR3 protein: CAGDPAQIISGANVLTF.

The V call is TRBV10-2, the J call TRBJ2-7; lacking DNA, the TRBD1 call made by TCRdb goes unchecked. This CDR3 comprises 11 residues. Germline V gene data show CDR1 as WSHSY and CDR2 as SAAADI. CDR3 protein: CATQPGDEQYF.

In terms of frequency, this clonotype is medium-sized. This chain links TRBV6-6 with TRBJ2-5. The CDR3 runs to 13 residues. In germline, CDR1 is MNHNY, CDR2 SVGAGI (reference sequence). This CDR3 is CASWDSIQETQYF.

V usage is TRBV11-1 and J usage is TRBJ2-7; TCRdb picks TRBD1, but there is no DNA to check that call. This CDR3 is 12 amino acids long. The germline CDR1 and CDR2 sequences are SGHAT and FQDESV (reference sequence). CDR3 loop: CASSLGGLEQYF.

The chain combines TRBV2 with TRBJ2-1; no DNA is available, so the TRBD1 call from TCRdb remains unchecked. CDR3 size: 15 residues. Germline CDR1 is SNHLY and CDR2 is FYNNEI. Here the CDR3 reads CASKKGGSSYNEQFF.

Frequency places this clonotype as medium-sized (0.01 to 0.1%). This CDR3 reads CASSQHRTDTQYF. The chain carries TRBV12-3 or TRBV12-4 and TRBJ2-3. This CDR3 comprises 13 residues.

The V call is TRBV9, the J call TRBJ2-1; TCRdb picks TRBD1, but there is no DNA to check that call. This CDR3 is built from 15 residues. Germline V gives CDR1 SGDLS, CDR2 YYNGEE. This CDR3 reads CASSLLGTAWGEQFF.

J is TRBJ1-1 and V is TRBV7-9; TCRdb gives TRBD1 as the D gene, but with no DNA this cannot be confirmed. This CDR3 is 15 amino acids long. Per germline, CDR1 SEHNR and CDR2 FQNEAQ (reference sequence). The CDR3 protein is CASSQPPGGVGEAFF. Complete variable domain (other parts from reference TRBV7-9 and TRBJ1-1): DTGVSQNPRHKITKRGQNVTFRCDPISEHNRLYWYRQTLGQGPEFLTYFQNEAQLEKSRLLSDRFSAERPKGSFSTLEIQRTEQGDSAMYLCASSQPPGGVGEAFFGQGTRLTVV.

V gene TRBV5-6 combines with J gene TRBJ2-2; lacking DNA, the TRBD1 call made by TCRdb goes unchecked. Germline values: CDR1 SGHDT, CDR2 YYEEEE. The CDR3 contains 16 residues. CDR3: CASSFLVPSRPGELFF.

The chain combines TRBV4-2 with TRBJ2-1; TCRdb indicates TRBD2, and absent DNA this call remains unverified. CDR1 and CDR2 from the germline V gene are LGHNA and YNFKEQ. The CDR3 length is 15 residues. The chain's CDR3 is CASSQTLAGSDEQFF.

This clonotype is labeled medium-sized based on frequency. CDR3: CSVEESGGNQPQHF. This chain joins TRBV29-1 and TRBJ1-5. Germline values: CDR1 SQVTM, CDR2 ANQGSEA. This CDR3 is 14 amino acids long.

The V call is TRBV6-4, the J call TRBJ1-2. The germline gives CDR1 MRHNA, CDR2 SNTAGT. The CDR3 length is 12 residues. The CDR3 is CASSDRGYGYTF.

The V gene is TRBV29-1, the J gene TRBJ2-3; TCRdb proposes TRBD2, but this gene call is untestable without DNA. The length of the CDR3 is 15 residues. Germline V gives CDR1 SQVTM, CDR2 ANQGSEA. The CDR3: CSANGLAGGADTQYF.

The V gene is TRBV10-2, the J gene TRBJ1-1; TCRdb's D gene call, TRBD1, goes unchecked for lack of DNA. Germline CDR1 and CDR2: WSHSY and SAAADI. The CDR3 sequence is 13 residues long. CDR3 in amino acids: CASSEQGDTEAFF.

The CDR3 region is CASSLGRANVLTF. This chain joins TRBV5-1 and TRBJ2-6. This CDR3 region has 13 residues. Germline V lookup: CDR1 SGHRS, CDR2 YFSETQ.

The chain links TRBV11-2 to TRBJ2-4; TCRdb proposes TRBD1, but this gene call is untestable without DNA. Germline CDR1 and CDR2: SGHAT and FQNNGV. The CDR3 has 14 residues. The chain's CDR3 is CASSIGTLQNIQYF.

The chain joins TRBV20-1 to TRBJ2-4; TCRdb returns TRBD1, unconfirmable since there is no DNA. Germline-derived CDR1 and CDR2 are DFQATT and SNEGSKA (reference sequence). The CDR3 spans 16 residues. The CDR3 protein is CSAPGGLPLAKNIQYF.

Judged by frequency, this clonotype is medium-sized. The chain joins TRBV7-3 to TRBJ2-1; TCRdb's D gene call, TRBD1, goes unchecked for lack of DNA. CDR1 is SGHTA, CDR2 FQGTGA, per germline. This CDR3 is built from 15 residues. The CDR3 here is CASSPGTGEGYEQFF.

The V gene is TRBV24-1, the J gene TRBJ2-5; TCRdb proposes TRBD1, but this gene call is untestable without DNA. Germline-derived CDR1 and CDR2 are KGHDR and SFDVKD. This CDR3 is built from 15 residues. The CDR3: CATSEIVRGQETQYF.

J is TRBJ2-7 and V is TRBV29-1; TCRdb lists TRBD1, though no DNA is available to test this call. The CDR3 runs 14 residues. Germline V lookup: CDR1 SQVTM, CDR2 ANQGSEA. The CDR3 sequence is CSGGLGGNSYEQYF.

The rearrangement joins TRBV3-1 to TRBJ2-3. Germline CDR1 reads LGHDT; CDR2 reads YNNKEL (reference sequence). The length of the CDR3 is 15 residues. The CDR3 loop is CASSQEGLATDTQYF.

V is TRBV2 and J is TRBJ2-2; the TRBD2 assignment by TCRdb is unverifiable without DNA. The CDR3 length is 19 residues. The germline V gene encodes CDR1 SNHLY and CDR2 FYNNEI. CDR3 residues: CASSEALKVGTSVTGELFF.

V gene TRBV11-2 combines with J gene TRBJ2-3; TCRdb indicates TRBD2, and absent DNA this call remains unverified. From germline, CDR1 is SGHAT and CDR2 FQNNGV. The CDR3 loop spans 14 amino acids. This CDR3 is CASSLVGSKHTQYF.

The CDR3 here is CASSDDQHDEQFF. The chain carries TRBV6-4 and TRBJ2-1. In germline, CDR1 is MRHNA, CDR2 SNTAGT. This CDR3 has 13 residues.

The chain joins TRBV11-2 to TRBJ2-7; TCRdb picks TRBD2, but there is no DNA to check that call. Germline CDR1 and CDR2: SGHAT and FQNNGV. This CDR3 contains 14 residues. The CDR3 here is CASSLGTSGYEQYF. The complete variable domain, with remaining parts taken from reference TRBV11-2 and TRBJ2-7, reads EAGVAQSPRYKIIEKRQSVAFWCNPISGHATLYWYQQILGQGPKLLIQFQNNGVVDDSQLPKDRFSAERLKGVDSTLKIQPAKLEDSAVYLCASSLGTSGYEQYFGPGTRLTVT.

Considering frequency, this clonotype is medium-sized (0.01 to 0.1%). CDR3: CASSLMGGNQPQHF. The chain has TRBV12-3 or TRBV12-4 and TRBJ1-5. This CDR3 is built from 14 residues.

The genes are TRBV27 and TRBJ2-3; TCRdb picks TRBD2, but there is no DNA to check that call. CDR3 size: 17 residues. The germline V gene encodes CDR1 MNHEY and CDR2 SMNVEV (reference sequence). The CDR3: CASRGLAQAFGTDTQYF.

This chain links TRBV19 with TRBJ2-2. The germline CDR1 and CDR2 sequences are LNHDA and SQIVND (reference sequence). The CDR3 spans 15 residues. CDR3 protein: CASSIVSTDTGELFF.

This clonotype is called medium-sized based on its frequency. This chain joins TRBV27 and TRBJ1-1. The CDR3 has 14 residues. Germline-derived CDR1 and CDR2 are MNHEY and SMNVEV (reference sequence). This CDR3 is CASSSHPSGTEAFF.

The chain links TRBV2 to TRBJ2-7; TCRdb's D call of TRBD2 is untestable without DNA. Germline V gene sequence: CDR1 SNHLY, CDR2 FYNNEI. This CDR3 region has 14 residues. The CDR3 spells CASSEGALRYEQYF.